This entry lists 25 T cell receptor beta chains sequenced from one sample in a study of regulatory T cells in long-lasting Graves disease. Time point in this sample: persistent/refractory GD, antithyroid drugs over 5 years with positive TRAb. Making the TCR library involved RNA that had been extracted from PBMCs. HTBI primers from iRepertoire and Arm-PCR of CDR3 regions yielded the TCR beta libraries. MiXCR, run by TCRdb on the multiplex PCR reads, gives a single entry per CDR3 protein. In the table there are 350,000 to 450,000 distinct CDR3 sequences, approximately 23% of which are singletons. The sample consisted of peripheral blood mononuclear cells (PBMCs), taken when the disease was refractory, from a patient treated with antithyroid drugs. These receptors originate from a woman in her forties with Graves disease.

The gene calls are TRBV20-1 and TRBJ2-1; 7 nucleotides match TRBD2. V shed 0 bases and J 0 bases; nucleotides not matched to a gene: 8. Germline CDR1 DFQATT, CDR2 SNEGSKA (reference sequence). CDR3 length: 17 amino acids. The CDR3 DNA sequence: TGCAGTGCTAGAGATCCGGCACGCGGGAGCTCCTACAATGAGCAGTTCTTC. Translating it yields CSARDPARGSSYNEQFF.

This clonotype was observed at least ten times. V and J are TRBV7-2 and TRBJ2-7, with TRBD1 matching over 7 bases. The length of the CDR3 is 14 residues. Trimming took 3 bases from V and 5 from J; bases not matched to a gene: 7. Germline CDR1 and CDR2: SGHTA and FQGNSA. DNA of the CDR3: TGTGCCAGCAGCTTTTGGACAGGCCCCAACGAGCAGTACTTC. Translating gives CASSFWTGPNEQYF.

The gene calls are TRBV5-1 and TRBJ2-1, with D tentatively TRBD1 or TRBD2 (7 bases each). The V and J ends lost 3 bases and 4 bases respectively, with 17 bases between them. Germline loops: CDR1 SGHRS, CDR2 YFSETQ. The CDR3 spans 16 residues. CDR3 nucleotide sequence: TGCGCCAGCAGCTCCCCAGGGGGACTATCTTACAATGAGCAGTTCTTC. Protein: CASSSPGGLSYNEQFF.

The chain uses TRBV30 and TRBJ2-7; D is undetermined. This CDR3 has 12 amino acids. Germline values: CDR1 GTSNPN, CDR2 SVGIG (reference sequence). V was shortened by 5 bases and J by 6 bases, with 14 bases between the two germline ends. The CDR3 sequence is CAWSRSLREQYF. In DNA form, the CDR3 reads TGTGCCTGGTCTAGGTCCCTTCGCGAGCAGTACTTC.

Remarks on this clonotype: A much more abundant neighbour one base away suggests this may be a read error. The V gene is TRBV2, the J gene TRBJ1-1; TRBD1 agrees at 7 bases. This CDR3 has 14 residues. J lost 5 bases, V lost 6 bases, and 9 bases had no gene match. Germline-derived CDR1 and CDR2 are SNHLY and FYNNEI. CDR3 sequence: CASREGQRRTEAFF. The CDR3 DNA is TGTGCCAGCAGGGAGGGACAGAGGAGGACTGAAGCTTTCTTT.

This clonotype was picked up many times. The rearrangement joins TRBV2 to TRBJ2-5; a possible D gene is TRBD1 (6 bases). The CDR3 is made up of 14 amino acids. Per the germline V gene, CDR1 is SNHLY and CDR2 is FYNNEI. Trimming shortened V by 10 bases and J by 1 base, and 16 bases separated the two germline ends. Here the CDR3 DNA reads TGTGCCATCGACGCTTCGACAGGCCAAGAGACCCAGTACTTC. Translation: CAIDASTGQETQYF.

This clonotype was counted many times. This chain joins TRBV2 and TRBJ2-7; 8 positions match TRBD1. V gave up 5 bases and J gave up 4 bases; unmatched junction bases: 7. Germline CDR1 and CDR2: SNHLY and FYNNEI. The CDR3 runs to 14 residues. The CDR3 region is CASSLRQGLYEQYF. CDR3 bases: TGTGCCAGCAGTCTCAGACAGGGGTTATACGAGCAGTACTTC. The entire variable domain, with the rest obtained from reference TRBV2 and TRBJ2-7, is as follows: EPEVTQTPSHQVTQMGQEVILRCVPISNHLYFYWYRQILGQKVEFLVSFYNNEISEKSEIFDDQFSVERPDGSNFTLKIRSTKLEDSAMYFCASSLRQGLYEQYFGPGTRLTVT.

The chain links TRBV7-2 to TRBJ1-5; D remains ambiguous. The CDR3 consists of 16 residues. Trimming took off 1 base at V and 0 bases at J, with 10 bases between the two ends. Germline CDR1 is SGHTA and CDR2 is FQGNSA. DNA of the CDR3: TGTGCCAGCAGCTTAGTTAGCGGAAATAGCAATCAGCCCCAGCATTTT. It encodes CASSLVSGNSNQPQHF. The whole variable domain, filled in from reference TRBV7-2 and TRBJ1-5, reads GAGVSQSPSNKVTEKGKDVELRCDPISGHTALYWYRQSLGQGLEFLIYFQGNSAPDKSGLPSDRFSAERTGGSVSTLTIQRTQQEDSAVYLCASSLVSGNSNQPQHFGDGTRLSIL.

This clonotype was seen a few times. For the CDR3, the DNA is TGCGCCAGCAGTCCTGGACTAGCGGGAGTACGAATTCAGTACTTC. It is translated as CASSPGLAGVRIQYF. This rearrangement joins TRBV5-1 to TRBJ2-4; 13 positions agree with TRBD2. Germline CDR1 reads SGHRS; CDR2 reads YFSETQ. The CDR3 runs 15 residues. The V and J ends lost 5 bases and 10 bases, in that order; junction bases with no gene match: 9.

In its sample, this clonotype was seen many times. The chain uses TRBV2 and TRBJ1-2, with D perhaps matching TRBD1 (5 bases). Per germline, CDR1 SNHLY and CDR2 FYNNEI. CDR3 length equals 13 residues. Trimming took 4 bases from V and 4 from J, leaving 10 bases between them. The CDR3 region is CASSGGSTYGYTF. The CDR3 DNA is TGTGCCAGCAGTGGGGGGTCGACCTATGGCTACACCTTC.

Only a few counts were recorded for this clonotype. V is TRBV29-1 and J is TRBJ2-1, with a possible D match to TRBD2 (6 bases). Trimming shortened V by 4 bases and J by 4 bases, and 20 bases separated the two germline ends. CDR1 SQVTM and CDR2 ANQGSEA come from the germline V gene. This CDR3 region has 16 residues. The CDR3 nucleotides are TGCAGCGTTGGCGGGAAAACGACGGGTATTTACAATGAGCAGTTCTTC. Its translation: CSVGGKTTGIYNEQFF.

The table lists this clonotype with a few counts. The chain joins TRBV28 to TRBJ2-7; D gene ambiguous. Trimming stripped 5 bases from V and 3 bases from J, with 11 bases between. The CDR3 runs 13 residues. Germline V gene lookup returns CDR1 MDHEN and CDR2 SYDVKM. The CDR3 protein is CASSLSINYEQYF. The CDR3 DNA follows: TGTGCCAGCAGTCTGTCGATAAACTACGAGCAGTACTTC.

This rearrangement joins TRBV6-1 to TRBJ1-1, with D unresolved. The CDR3 loop spans 15 amino acids. Germline lookup yields CDR1 MNHNS and CDR2 SASEGT. V was clipped by 7 bases and J by 3 bases, with 18 bases between them. For the CDR3, the DNA is TGTGCCAGCACGCGAGGACGGGGAACGGACACTGAAGCTTTCTTT. This gives the protein CASTRGRGTDTEAFF.

The chain's CDR3 is CASSLAGTTLVYTGELFF. DNA for the CDR3: TGCGCCAGCAGCTTGGCCGGGACTACATTGGTTTACACCGGGGAGCTGTTTTTT. The V call is TRBV5-1, the J call TRBJ2-2; TRBD2 matches 7 bases. V shed 0 bases and J 3 bases; nucleotides not matched to a gene: 11. This CDR3 is built from 18 residues. The germline V gene has CDR1 SGHRS and CDR2 YFSETQ.

This clonotype showed up just a few times. CDR3 in DNA: TGCGCCAGCAGCTTTCATCCAGGCCAAACCGACCAAGAGACCCAGTACTTC. Translating gives CASSFHPGQTDQETQYF. This chain connects TRBV5-1 to TRBJ2-5, with D uncertain. This CDR3 comprises 17 residues. CDR1 and CDR2 (germline): SGHRS, YFSETQ. V was clipped by 2 bases and J by 0 bases, with 17 bases between them.

In the case of this clonotype: A read error may explain this, as a much larger clone is one base away. The rearrangement uses TRBV6-1 and TRBJ1-5, with 11 bases that match TRBD1. This CDR3 comprises 18 residues. Germline lookup yields CDR1 MNHNS and CDR2 SASEGT. The V gene end was trimmed by 7 bases and the J gene end by 2 bases; junction bases not matched to a gene: 13. Written as DNA, the CDR3 is TGTGCCAGCACTTTTAAAGGGACAGGGGGAGGTGGCAATCAGCCCCAGCATTTT. Encoded protein: CASTFKGTGGGGNQPQHF.

The chain employs TRBV6-4 and TRBJ1-3; 7 bases line up with TRBD1. The J segment lost 4 bases and the V segment lost 6 bases, leaving 9 bases of the junction unmatched. This CDR3 comprises 15 residues. Germline CDR1 reads MRHNA; CDR2 reads SNTAGT. The CDR3 nucleotides are TGTGCCAGCAGGGAGACAGGGTCGGCCGGAAACACCATATATTTT. This encodes CASRETGSAGNTIYF.

A few counts support this clonotype. The chain joins TRBV28 to TRBJ2-7; 8 bases map to TRBD2. The germline V gene has CDR1 MDHEN and CDR2 SYDVKM. The CDR3 covers 14 residues. V was pared by 5 bases and J by 7 bases, with 10 bases of the junction left unmatched. CDR3 sequence (DNA): TGTGCCAGCAGTCGGACGACTCCGGGGGGGGAGCAGTACTTC. This gives the protein CASSRTTPGGEQYF.

V usage is TRBV28 and J usage is TRBJ2-2; possible D gene TRBD2, 6 bases. V shed 5 bases and J shed 5 bases, with 12 bases lying between them. Germline V CDR1 and CDR2: MDHEN, SYDVKM. This CDR3 is 14 amino acids long. CDR3 loop: CASSRRAQTGELFF. The CDR3 DNA reads as TGTGCCAGCAGTCGGAGGGCCCAAACCGGGGAGCTGTTTTTT.

As concerns this clonotype: The junction differs from germline at one of its ends, possibly a read error. V gene TRBV5-6 combines with J gene TRBJ2-4; 12 bases match TRBD2. CDR1 and CDR2 (germline): SGHDT, YYEEEE. The CDR3 extends over 13 amino acids. CDR3 residues: CASSFNTGTSGFF. The DNA for the CDR3 is TGTGCCAGCAGCTTTAATACCGGGACTAGCGGGTTCTTC.

This clonotype was picked up a small number of times. The V gene is TRBV4-1, the J gene TRBJ1-5, with D possibly TRBD1 on 5 matching bases. Trimming took off 2 bases at V and 5 bases at J, with 10 bases between the two ends. The germline V gene encodes CDR1 MGHRA and CDR2 YSYEKL. The CDR3 runs to 14 residues. The CDR3 sequence is CASSQLGAHQPQHF. The CDR3 DNA follows: TGCGCCAGCAGCCAACTAGGGGCACATCAGCCCCAGCATTTT.

The chain employs TRBV10-2 and TRBJ2-7; 7 bases are a match to TRBD2. The CDR3 spans 14 residues. The J segment lost 2 bases and the V segment lost 4 bases, leaving 5 bases of the junction unmatched. CDR1 is WSHSY and CDR2 is SAAADI in the germline V gene. CDR3 in DNA: TGCGCCAGCAGTGTCGGGGGAGGGACCTACGAGCAGTACTTC. Translated, it gives CASSVGGGTYEQYF.

This clonotype has ten or more counts. V and J are TRBV2 and TRBJ1-5; possibly TRBD1 for D (5 bases). CDR1 is SNHLY and CDR2 is FYNNEI in the germline V gene. The CDR3 has 14 amino acids. V lost 8 bases and J lost 2, with 13 bases in between. The CDR3 bases are TGTGCCAGCTTGGCGCAGGGTGGCAATCAGCCCCAGCATTTT. Translated: CASLAQGGNQPQHF.

This clonotype was detected a few times. V is TRBV6-2 or TRBV6-3 and J is TRBJ2-5; D is possibly TRBD2 (5 bases). The CDR3 consists of 14 residues. Deletions cut 5 bases from V and 5 bases from J, with 15 bases between. Germline assignment: CDR1 MNHEY and CDR2 SVGEGT. The CDR3 region is CASSDWTRRETQYF. The CDR3 bases are TGTGCCAGCAGTGATTGGACGAGGAGGGAGACCCAGTACTTC.

This clonotype was observed at least ten times. J is TRBJ2-7 and V is TRBV7-2, with D possibly being TRBD1 (5 bases). The V gene's germline CDR1 is SGHTA and CDR2 FQGNSA. V lost 6 bases and J 9 bases, leaving 21 bases between the germline ends. This CDR3 is 14 amino acids long. The CDR3: CASRQGGKADVQYF. The DNA for the CDR3 is TGTGCCAGCAGGCAGGGCGGAAAGGCCGATGTGCAGTACTTC.